Shown below are 21 T cell receptor beta chains from a single sample sequenced in a study of CD8 T cells in Susac syndrome (dated by TCRdb to between 2017 and 2020). Libraries were prepared through the immunoSEQ multiplex PCR assay. RNA was extracted using the RNeasy kit, and about 0.5 to 1 ug of the RNA was reverse transcribed with random hexamers. The public sequencing data were trimmed at Q25 with fastp and processed into clonotypes with MiXCR by TCRdb, which kept only in-frame beta chains. Rows are unified per CDR3 protein, each entry keeping the most common DNA and genes. This sample lists more than 110,000 distinct CDR3 sequences; roughly 94% were detected once. The ten largest account for approximately 0.3% of the sample. The sample comprised CD8+ T cells from PBMCs. These receptors originate from a human donor in good health.

The CDR3 reads CASSTPFYRAPETQYF. CDR3 nucleotide sequence: TGTGCCAGCAGCACACCCTTTTACCGAGCTCCAGAGACCCAGTACTTC. This chain links TRBV7-8 with TRBJ2-5; D remains unclear. The CDR3 runs to 16 residues. Germline-derived CDR1 and CDR2 are SGHVS and FQNEAQ. Trimming stripped 5 bases from V and 4 bases from J, with 20 bases between.

The chain recombines TRBV29-1 with TRBJ2-3; D is perhaps TRBD1 (6 bases). Germline assignment: CDR1 SQVTM and CDR2 ANQGSEA. Trimming removed 6 bases from V and 3 bases from J, with 19 bases in between. The length of the CDR3 is 15 residues. This CDR3 reads CSVRDRLQKTDTQYF. CDR3 bases: TGCAGCGTCAGAGACAGGCTCCAAAAAACAGATACGCAGTATTTT.

The chain recombines TRBV27 with TRBJ2-7; 7 positions match TRBD1. J lost 4 bases, V lost 2 bases, and 8 bases had no gene match. Germline lookup yields CDR1 MNHEY and CDR2 SMNVEV (reference sequence). The CDR3 contains 15 residues. The CDR3 loop is CASSLQDRFWYEQYF. For the CDR3, the DNA is TGTGCCAGCAGTTTACAGGACAGGTTCTGGTACGAGCAGTACTTC.

This clonotype came up a few times. This sequence joins TRBV7-9 and TRBJ2-1; D may be TRBD2 (6 bases). The V end lost 1 base, the J end lost 1 base, and 8 bases lay between the germline ends. The CDR3 runs to 15 residues. The germline V gene encodes CDR1 SEHNR and CDR2 FQNEAQ (reference sequence). The CDR3: CASSLGGISYNEQFF. CDR3 sequence (DNA): TGTGCCAGCAGCTTAGGCGGGATTTCCTACAATGAGCAGTTCTTC.

The chain combines TRBV7-3 with TRBJ2-3; 7 bases line up with TRBD2. The CDR3 sequence is 14 residues long. Trimming cost V 5 bases and J 5 bases; bases outside gene matches: 7. CDR1 SGHTA and CDR2 FQGTGA come from the germline V gene. The CDR3 protein is CASSLGLVQDTQYF. The DNA of the CDR3 is TGTGCCAGCAGCCTCGGACTAGTTCAAGATACGCAGTATTTT. Together with reference TRBV7-3 and TRBJ2-3, the CDR3 gives the full variable domain: GAGVSQTPSNKVTEKGKYVELRCDPISGHTALYWYRQSLGQGPEFLIYFQGTGAADDSGLPNDRFFAVRPEGSVSTLKIQRTERGDSAVYLCASSLGLVQDTQYFGPGTRLTVL.

In this sample, this clonotype turned up once. V is TRBV6-7 and J is TRBJ2-1, with D unclear. TRBV6-7 is an open reading frame whose function is uncertain. CDR3 size: 16 residues. V lost 0 bases to trimming and J lost 12 bases, with 21 bases between them. In DNA, the CDR3 is TGTGCCAGCAGTTACTCGGCGCTAGGTTCCTCAATTGGGCAGTTCTTC. Residues: CASSYSALGSSIGQFF.

This clonotype has just one count. The chain joins TRBV6-5 to TRBJ2-2; no firm D call. The germline gives CDR1 MNHEY, CDR2 SVGAGI. The CDR3 extends over 13 amino acids. Between the trimmed V and J ends, which lost 8 bases and 0 bases, there was a span of 7 bases. Here the CDR3 DNA reads TGTGCCAGCGGCAGCCCGAACACCGGGGAGCTGTTTTTT. It translates to CASGSPNTGELFF.

The J gene is TRBJ1-1, the V gene TRBV7-6; D gene uncertain. V was shortened by 1 base and J by 3 bases, with 9 bases between the two germline ends. The CDR3 spans 14 residues. The germline V gene encodes CDR1 SGHVS and CDR2 FNYEAQ. CDR3 sequence reads: CASSLDGRYTEAFF. CDR3 in DNA: TGTGCCAGCAGCTTAGATGGGAGGTACACTGAAGCTTTCTTT.

This sequence joins TRBV4-3 and TRBJ1-1, with 8 bases that match TRBD1. With 8 bases clipped from V and 1 base from J, the junction kept 6 bases outside the gene matches. Germline CDR1 LGHNA, CDR2 YSLEER. The CDR3 has 14 residues. CDR3: CASSPTGANTEAFF. CDR3 sequence (DNA): TGCGCCAGCTCTCCGACAGGGGCGAACACTGAAGCTTTCTTT.

This sequence joins TRBV27 and TRBJ2-4, with D possibly matching TRBD2 (5 bases). The CDR3 extends over 14 amino acids. CDR1 and CDR2 from the germline V gene are MNHEY and SMNVEV (reference sequence). V gave up 7 bases and J gave up 0 bases, with 10 bases separating them. Here the CDR3 reads CASNPAGAKNIQYF. The CDR3 nucleotides read TGTGCCAGCAACCCGGCGGGAGCCAAAAACATTCAGTACTTC.

V usage is TRBV6-6 and J usage is TRBJ2-3, with D possibly called TRBD1 or TRBD2 (5 bases each). The V and J ends lost 6 bases and 2 bases respectively, with 15 bases between them. CDR3 length: 15 residues. CDR1 is MNHNY and CDR2 is SVGAGI in the germline V gene (reference sequence). The CDR3 coding sequence is TGTGCCAGCAGCTGGGACGGCATGAACACAGATACGCAGTATTTT. It specifies CASSWDGMNTDTQYF.

The chain couples TRBV3-1 to TRBJ2-3; 7 positions agree with TRBD1. The trim removed 0 bases at V and 1 base at J, leaving 4 bases unmatched. Germline V gives CDR1 LGHDT, CDR2 YNNKEL (reference sequence). This CDR3 comprises 16 residues. The CDR3 loop reads CASSQDRTGGTDTQYF. In nucleotides, the CDR3 is TGTGCCAGCAGCCAAGATCGTACAGGGGGCACAGATACGCAGTATTTT.

The V call is TRBV5-1, the J call TRBJ2-5; either TRBD1 or TRBD2 may fit D (5 bases each). Deletions cut 0 bases from V and 5 bases from J, with 8 bases between. The CDR3 has 13 residues. In germline, CDR1 is SGHRS, CDR2 YFSETQ. Written as DNA, the CDR3 is TGCGCCAGCAGCTTGGTCTGGGGGGAGACCCAGTACTTC. This gives the protein CASSLVWGETQYF.

The J gene is TRBJ2-1, the V gene TRBV6-2 or TRBV6-3; D possibly corresponds to TRBD1 (5 bases). There are 13 residues in the CDR3. V shed 2 bases and J shed 4 bases, with 6 bases lying between them. CDR1 is MNHEY, CDR2 SVGEGT, per germline. DNA of the CDR3: TGTGCCAGCAGTTACGGGGCTTACAATGAGCAGTTCTTC. Translation: CASSYGAYNEQFF.

The chain carries TRBV27 and TRBJ2-7; weak D call: TRBD1 (5 bases). Per germline, CDR1 MNHEY and CDR2 SMNVEV (reference sequence). With 4 bases removed from V and 2 bases from J, the gap between germline ends came to 9 bases. The CDR3 spans 13 residues. CDR3 sequence (DNA): TGTGCCAGCAGTTCCCAGGGCCCCTACGAGCAGTACTTC. Its protein is CASSSQGPYEQYF.

For the CDR3, the DNA is TGTGCCTCTGGGAGAACTGAAGCTTTCTTT. Translation gives CASGRTEAFF. This sequence joins TRBV27 and TRBJ1-1, with D uncertain. Germline V gene sequence: CDR1 MNHEY, CDR2 SMNVEV (reference sequence). This CDR3 is 10 amino acids long. Trimming cost V 11 bases and J 5 bases, with 9 bases left between them.

V usage is TRBV30 and J usage is TRBJ2-4, with TRBD2 matching over 7 bases. This CDR3 is built from 15 residues. From germline, CDR1 is GTSNPN and CDR2 SVGIG (reference sequence). The junction had 4 bases not matched to a gene; V was cut back by 1 base and J by 1 base. CDR3 residues: CAWSEGGPAKNIQYF. In nucleotides, the CDR3 is TGTGCCTGGAGTGAGGGAGGGCCGGCCAAAAACATTCAGTACTTC. Together with reference TRBV30 and TRBJ2-4, the CDR3 gives the full variable domain: SQTIHQWPATLVQPVGSPLSLECTVEGTSNPNLYWYRQAAGRGLQLLFYSVGIGQISSEVPQNLSASRPQDRQFILSSKKLLLSDSGFYLCAWSEGGPAKNIQYFGAGTRLSVL.

The V and J genes are TRBV4-2 and TRBJ1-1; 7 positions agree with TRBD1. Germline V gene data show CDR1 as LGHNA and CDR2 as YNFKEQ. This CDR3 is built from 16 residues. V lost 2 bases to trimming and J lost 3 bases; unmatched junction nucleotides: 9. The CDR3 DNA follows: TGTGCCAGCAGCCAATGGGAAGGGGGCCAGTACACTGAAGCTTTCTTT. Translating gives CASSQWEGGQYTEAFF.

The chain has TRBV29-1 and TRBJ1-1; the match to TRBD1 covers 8 bases. The CDR3 extends over 14 amino acids. Germline CDR1 SQVTM, CDR2 ANQGSEA. J was trimmed by 0 bases and V by 6 bases; bases with no gene match: 6. In DNA form, the CDR3 reads TGCAGCGTCAAGACAGGGGCTATGAACACTGAAGCTTTCTTT. This gives the protein CSVKTGAMNTEAFF.

The chain recombines TRBV7-9 with TRBJ2-1; no firm D call. The CDR3 has 12 amino acids. CDR1 is SEHNR, CDR2 FQNEAQ, per germline (reference sequence). Trimming left V 5 bases short and J 9 bases short, with 11 bases between. The CDR3 bases are TGTGCCAGCAGCCAAAACTCAATTGAGCAGTTCTTC. Translating it yields CASSQNSIEQFF.

The chain employs TRBV4-2 and TRBJ2-3, with D hard to call. V lost 1 base to trimming and J lost 3 bases, with 5 bases between them. The CDR3 sequence is 13 residues long. The V gene's germline CDR1 is LGHNA and CDR2 YNFKEQ. The CDR3 loop is CASSQGPTDTQYF. CDR3 coding DNA: TGTGCCAGCAGCCAAGGTCCTACAGATACGCAGTATTTT.